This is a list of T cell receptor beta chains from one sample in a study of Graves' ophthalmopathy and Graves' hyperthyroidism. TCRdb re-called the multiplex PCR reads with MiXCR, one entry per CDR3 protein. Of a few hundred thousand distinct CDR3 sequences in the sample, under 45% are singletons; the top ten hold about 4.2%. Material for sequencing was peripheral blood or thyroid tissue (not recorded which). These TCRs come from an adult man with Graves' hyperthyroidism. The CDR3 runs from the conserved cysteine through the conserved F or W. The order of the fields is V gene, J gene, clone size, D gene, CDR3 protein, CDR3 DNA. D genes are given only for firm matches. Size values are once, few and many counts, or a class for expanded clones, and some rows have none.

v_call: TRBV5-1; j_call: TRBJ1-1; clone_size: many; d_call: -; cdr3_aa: CASSWDMRNTEAFF; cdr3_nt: TGCGCCAGCAGCTGGGATATGAGGAACACTGAAGCTTTCTTT
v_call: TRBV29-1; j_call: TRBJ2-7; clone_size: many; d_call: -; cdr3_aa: CSVRSSYEQYF; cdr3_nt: TGCAGCGTTCGGAGCTCCTACGAGCAGTACTTC
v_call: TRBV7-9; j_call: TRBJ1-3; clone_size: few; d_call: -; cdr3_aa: CASSSPFGLSSSGNTIYF; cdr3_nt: TGTGCCAGCAGTTCACCTTTTGGACTTTCTTCCTCTGGAAACACCATATATTTT
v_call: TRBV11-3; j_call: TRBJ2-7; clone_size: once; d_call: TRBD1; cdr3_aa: CASSTPLTGGPEQYF; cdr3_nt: TGTGCCAGCAGTACCCCCCTGACAGGGGGCCCCGAGCAGTACTTC
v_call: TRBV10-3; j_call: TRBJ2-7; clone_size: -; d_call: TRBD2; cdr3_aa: CAISGTSGRSHEQYF; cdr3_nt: TGTGCCATCAGTGGGACTAGCGGGAGAAGCCACGAGCAGTACTTC
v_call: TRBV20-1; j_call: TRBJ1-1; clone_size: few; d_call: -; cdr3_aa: CSARDLGVEAFF; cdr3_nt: TGCAGTGCTAGAGATCTGGGAGTTGAAGCTTTCTTT
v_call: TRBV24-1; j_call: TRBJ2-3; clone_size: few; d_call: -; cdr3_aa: CATKSTGVVDTQYF; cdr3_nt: TGTGCCACCAAGTCAACGGGAGTGGTTGATACGCAGTATTTT
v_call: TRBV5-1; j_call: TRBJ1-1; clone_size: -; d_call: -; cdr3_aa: CASSYRQPNTEASF; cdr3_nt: TGTGCCAGCAGCTACCGACAGCCGAACACTGAGGCTTCCTTT
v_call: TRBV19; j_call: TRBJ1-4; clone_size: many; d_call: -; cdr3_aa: CASSIGHEEKLFF; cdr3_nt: TGTGCCAGTAGTATAGGACACGAAGAAAAACTGTTTTTT
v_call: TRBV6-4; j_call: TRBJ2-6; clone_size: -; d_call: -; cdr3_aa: CASSSLDSSGANVLIF; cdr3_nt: TGTGCCAGCAGTTCACTAGACAGCTCTGGGGCCAACGTCCTGATTTTC
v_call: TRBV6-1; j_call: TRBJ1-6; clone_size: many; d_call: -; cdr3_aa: CASKEQWQGYSPLHF; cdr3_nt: TGTGCCAGCAAAGAACAGTGGCAGGGTTATTCACCCCTCCACTTT
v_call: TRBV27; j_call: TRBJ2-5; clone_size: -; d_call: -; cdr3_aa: CASSLWWGSGSGETQYF; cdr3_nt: TGTGCCAGCAGTTTATGGTGGGGGAGCGGTAGTGGGGAGACCCAGTACTTC
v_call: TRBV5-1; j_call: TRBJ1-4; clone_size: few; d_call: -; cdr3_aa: CASSLTGGGTQEKLFF; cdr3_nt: TGCGCCAGCAGCCTAACCGGCGGGGGGACCCAGGAAAAACTGTTTTTT